This T cell receptor beta chain comes out of a study of blood T cell repertoires in COVID-19. The wider study: The United States, Italy and Spain supplied acute and convalescent COVID-19 samples. T cells, B-cell-depleted T cells, or PBMCs supplied cDNA or gDNA.

Trimming pared 3 bases from V and 2 bases from J, leaving 16 bases between. This CDR3 is built from 16 residues. Germline V gives CDR1 KGHSH, CDR2 LQKENI. The repertoire was sequenced with immunoSEQ multiplex PCR; TCRdb's copy has only in-frame clones and lacks some. The repertoire holds more than 150,000 clones, with 85% to 90% as singletons. The clonotype was recovered from a middle-aged woman with acute or convalescent COVID-19. The sequenced sample consisted of peripheral blood. The V call is TRBV18, the J call TRBJ2-5, with a possible D match to TRBD1 (6 bases). CDR3 in DNA: TGTGCCAGCTCACCGACTTCCGGGACACAGCAAGAGACCCAGTACTTC. This sequence encodes CASSPTSGTQQETQYF. Combining the CDR3 with reference TRBV18 and TRBJ2-5 gives the whole variable domain NAGVMQNPRHLVRRRGQEARLRCSPMKGHSHVYWYRQLPEEGLKFMVYLQKENIIDESGMPKERFSAEFPKEGPSILRIQQVVRGDSAAYFCASSPTSGTQQETQYFGPGTRLLVL.